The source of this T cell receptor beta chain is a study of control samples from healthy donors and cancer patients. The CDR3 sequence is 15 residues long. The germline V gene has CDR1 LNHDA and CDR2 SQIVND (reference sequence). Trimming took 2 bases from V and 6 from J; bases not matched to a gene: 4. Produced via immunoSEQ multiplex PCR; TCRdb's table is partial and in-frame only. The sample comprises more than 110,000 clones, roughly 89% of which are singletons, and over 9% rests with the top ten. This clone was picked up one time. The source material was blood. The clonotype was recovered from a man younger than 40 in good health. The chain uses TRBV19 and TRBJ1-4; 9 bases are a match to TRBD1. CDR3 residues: CASSINRGLDEKLFF. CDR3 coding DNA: TGTGCCAGTAGTATAAACAGGGGGCTCGATGAAAAACTGTTTTTT. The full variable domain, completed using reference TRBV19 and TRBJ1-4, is DGGITQSPKYLFRKEGQNVTLSCEQNLNHDAMYWYRQDPGQGLRLIYYSQIVNDFQKGDIAEGYSVSREKKESFPLTVTSAQKNPTAFYLCASSINRGLDEKLFFGSGTQLSVL.